This T cell receptor (beta chain) was documented in a study of blood T cell repertoires in COVID-19. The repertoire was sequenced with immunoSEQ multiplex PCR; TCRdb's copy has only in-frame clones and lacks some. Of 200,000 to 300,000 clones listed, 84% were seen once; the top ten hold roughly 8.6%. V lost 2 bases and J 9 bases, leaving 17 bases between the germline ends. The CDR3 sequence is 16 residues long. The germline CDR1 and CDR2 sequences are SGHTA and FQGNSA. The chain couples TRBV7-2 to TRBJ1-6; TRBD1 is a possible D gene (6 bases). Sample: peripheral blood. The source of this sequence is a human donor in a cohort sampled during active COVID-19. The CDR3 DNA is TGTGCCAGCAGCTTAATGTGGCAGGGGTTGGGTTCACCCCTCCACTTT. Protein product: CASSLMWQGLGSPLHF.